Listed below are T cell receptor beta chains from one sample, sequenced in a study of blood T cell repertoires in COVID-19. Here immunoSEQ multiplex PCR was the method, and the copy in TCRdb shows in-frame clones only, minus some. Of about 130,000 clones listed, approximately 82% are singletons. The sequencing sample was made of peripheral blood. The receptors stem from a man in his sixties who had recovered from COVID-19. Both conserved end residues are part of each CDR3. D genes are given only for firm matches. Where a row states a size, it is once, few, many or the class of an expanded clone; other rows omit it.

abundance: NA
v_gene: TRBV30
d_gene: NA
j_gene: TRBJ1-2
CDR3nt: TGTGCCTGGAGTACAGGGACTAACTATGGCTACACCTTC
CDR3aa: CAWSTGTNYGYTF

abundance: NA
v_gene: TRBV7-2
d_gene: NA
j_gene: TRBJ2-7
CDR3nt: TGTGCCAGCAGCTTTGGGGCCGGGGAGCAGTACTTC
CDR3aa: CASSFGAGEQYF

abundance: NA
v_gene: TRBV19
d_gene: TRBD1
j_gene: TRBJ1-4
CDR3nt: TGTGCCAGTACCGGGACAGGGGGTGCAACTAATGAAAAACTGTTTTTT
CDR3aa: CASTGTGGATNEKLFF

abundance: NA
v_gene: TRBV7-2
d_gene: NA
j_gene: TRBJ1-5
CDR3nt: TGTGCCAGCAGCCTTAACTTCGGGCAGCCCCAGCATTTT
CDR3aa: CASSLNFGQPQHF

abundance: few
v_gene: TRBV19
d_gene: TRBD1
j_gene: TRBJ1-1
CDR3nt: TGTGCCAGTAGTAGAGGACAGGGGGTTCCTGAAGCTTTCTTT
CDR3aa: CASSRGQGVPEAFF

abundance: few
v_gene: TRBV30
d_gene: TRBD2
j_gene: TRBJ2-1
CDR3nt: TGTGCCTGGAGCCGGGGGAGGGATGAGCAGTTCTTC
CDR3aa: CAWSRGRDEQFF

abundance: NA
v_gene: TRBV30
d_gene: TRBD1
j_gene: TRBJ1-5
CDR3nt: TGTGCCTGGAGGACCGGGACAGCACCCGGTCAGCCCCAGCATTTT
CDR3aa: CAWRTGTAPGQPQHF

abundance: few
v_gene: TRBV7-2
d_gene: TRBD2
j_gene: TRBJ2-3
CDR3nt: TGTGCCAGCAGCGCTAGCGGGGGGAGGACAGATACGCAGTATTTT
CDR3aa: CASSASGGRTDTQYF

abundance: NA
v_gene: TRBV28
d_gene: NA
j_gene: TRBJ1-2
CDR3nt: TGTGCCACCAGTGGAGGCACCTTC
CDR3aa: CATSGGTF

abundance: NA
v_gene: TRBV28
d_gene: NA
j_gene: TRBJ2-5
CDR3nt: TGTGCCAGCAGTTCCCGTTTTGGGGCTACCCCCCAAGAGACCCAGTACTTC
CDR3aa: CASSSRFGATPQETQYF

abundance: NA
v_gene: TRBV5-4
d_gene: TRBD1
j_gene: TRBJ1-1
CDR3nt: TGTGCCAGCAGCTTGGCCACAGGGGGGAACACTGAAGCTTTCTTT
CDR3aa: CASSLATGGNTEAFF

abundance: NA
v_gene: TRBV27
d_gene: NA
j_gene: TRBJ1-1
CDR3nt: TGTGCCAGCAGTTTTGCGGAGATGAACACTGAAGCTTTCTTT
CDR3aa: CASSFAEMNTEAFF

abundance: NA
v_gene: TRBV12-3/TRBV12-4
d_gene: NA
j_gene: TRBJ1-2
CDR3nt: TGTGCCAGCAGTGGAGGGGCTGGCTACACCTTC
CDR3aa: CASSGGAGYTF

abundance: NA
v_gene: TRBV4-1
d_gene: TRBD1
j_gene: TRBJ2-3
CDR3nt: TGCGCCAGCGGCCTTGGACAGGGAAAATCAGATACGCAGTATTTT
CDR3aa: CASGLGQGKSDTQYF

abundance: NA
v_gene: TRBV24-1
d_gene: NA
j_gene: TRBJ1-5
CDR3nt: TGTGCCACCAGTGACGGTGGGAGCGGGGCCCAGCCCCAGCATTTT
CDR3aa: CATSDGGSGAQPQHF

abundance: once
v_gene: TRBV4-3
d_gene: NA
j_gene: TRBJ2-2
CDR3nt: TGCGCCAGCAGCCAGGGAACTAGCTCCGGGGAGCTGTTTTTT
CDR3aa: CASSQGTSSGELFF

abundance: NA
v_gene: TRBV6-6
d_gene: TRBD1
j_gene: TRBJ2-1
CDR3nt: TGTGCCAGCAGTAAGGGGGCAGCCAACAATGAGCAGTTCTTC
CDR3aa: CASSKGAANNEQFF

abundance: NA
v_gene: TRBV6-5
d_gene: NA
j_gene: TRBJ1-5
CDR3nt: TGTGCCAGCAGTTACAGAAGCGGTTGGCAGCCCCAGCATTTT
CDR3aa: CASSYRSGWQPQHF

abundance: few
v_gene: TRBV5-4
d_gene: TRBD2
j_gene: TRBJ2-3
CDR3nt: TGTGCCAGCAGCTGGGGAGTAGCGGGGGGAGATACGCAGTATTTT
CDR3aa: CASSWGVAGGDTQYF

abundance: NA
v_gene: TRBV6-4
d_gene: NA
j_gene: TRBJ1-5
CDR3nt: TGTGCCAGCTCTCGGGAGGGCAATCAGCCCCAGCATTTT
CDR3aa: CASSREGNQPQHF

abundance: NA
v_gene: TRBV11-2
d_gene: TRBD2
j_gene: TRBJ2-5
CDR3nt: TGTGCCAGCAGCCCCGGGACTAGCGGGGGGTACCAAGAGACCCAGTACTTC
CDR3aa: CASSPGTSGGYQETQYF

abundance: few
v_gene: TRBV7-2
d_gene: TRBD2
j_gene: TRBJ2-1
CDR3nt: TGTGCCAGCAGCCCGCGACTAGCGGGAGTAGTTGGCAATGAGCAGTTCTTC
CDR3aa: CASSPRLAGVVGNEQFF

abundance: few
v_gene: TRBV27
d_gene: NA
j_gene: TRBJ2-2
CDR3nt: TGTGCCAGCAGTTTGTGTAGCGGAAACGACACCGGGGAGCTGTTTTTT
CDR3aa: CASSLCSGNDTGELFF

abundance: once
v_gene: TRBV4-2
d_gene: TRBD1
j_gene: TRBJ2-4
CDR3nt: TGTGCCTCAACCTCACAGGGGGCGGGGGCCAAAAACATTCAGTACTTC
CDR3aa: CASTSQGAGAKNIQYF

abundance: NA
v_gene: TRBV3-1/TRBV3-2
d_gene: TRBD1
j_gene: TRBJ2-1
CDR3nt: TGTGCCAGCAGCCAACCCAGGGAAGGGGGCGCCCCGGCCTACAATGAGCAGTTCTTC
CDR3aa: CASSQPREGGAPAYNEQFF

abundance: few
v_gene: TRBV7-2
d_gene: NA
j_gene: TRBJ2-7
CDR3nt: TGTGCCAGCAGCTTAGTTCCCTCGGACGAGCAGTACTTC
CDR3aa: CASSLVPSDEQYF

abundance: NA
v_gene: TRBV2
d_gene: TRBD2
j_gene: TRBJ2-3
CDR3nt: TGTGCCAGCAGTGAAGCACCTAGCGGGGCGGTAGATACGCAGTATTTT
CDR3aa: CASSEAPSGAVDTQYF

abundance: NA
v_gene: TRBV27
d_gene: NA
j_gene: TRBJ1-5
CDR3nt: TGTGCCAGCAGTTTATCGTCCGCGGGACTCCAGCCCCAGCATTTT
CDR3aa: CASSLSSAGLQPQHF

abundance: NA
v_gene: TRBV21-1
d_gene: NA
j_gene: TRBJ2-6
CDR3nt: TGTGCCAGCAGCAAAGCCAGGGCAGGGGGCGCGGGAGGGGCCAACGTCCTGACTTTC
CDR3aa: CASSKARAGGAGGANVLTF

abundance: NA
v_gene: TRBV11-2
d_gene: NA
j_gene: TRBJ1-4
CDR3nt: TGTGCCAGCAGCTTAGGGGAGACAGGACCTAATGAAAAACTGTTTTTT
CDR3aa: CASSLGETGPNEKLFF

abundance: few
v_gene: TRBV11-1
d_gene: NA
j_gene: TRBJ1-2
CDR3nt: TGTGCCAGCAGCTTAGTCAGGGGCCGTGGCTACACCTTC
CDR3aa: CASSLVRGRGYTF

abundance: few
v_gene: TRBV6-2/TRBV6-3
d_gene: TRBD1
j_gene: TRBJ2-7
CDR3nt: TGTGCCAGCAGTTACTCTCACCGGGACAGGACGTCCTACGAGCAGTACTTC
CDR3aa: CASSYSHRDRTSYEQYF

abundance: NA
v_gene: TRBV5-1
d_gene: NA
j_gene: TRBJ1-1
CDR3nt: TGCGCCAGCAGCTTGGCCGAGGGTTTCACTGAAGCTTTCTTT
CDR3aa: CASSLAEGFTEAFF

abundance: NA
v_gene: TRBV11-2
d_gene: NA
j_gene: TRBJ2-5
CDR3nt: TGTGCCAGCAGCCTTCCCTACAGGTACCAAGAGACCCAGTACTTC
CDR3aa: CASSLPYRYQETQYF

abundance: NA
v_gene: TRBV29-1
d_gene: NA
j_gene: TRBJ1-2
CDR3nt: TGCAGCGCTTGGGAGGATGGCTACACCTTC
CDR3aa: CSAWEDGYTF

abundance: NA
v_gene: TRBV9
d_gene: NA
j_gene: TRBJ1-1
CDR3nt: TGTGCCAGCAGCGTAGGGGAGGCGAACACTGAAGCTTTCTTT
CDR3aa: CASSVGEANTEAFF

abundance: once
v_gene: TRBV27
d_gene: TRBD2
j_gene: TRBJ2-3
CDR3nt: TGTGCCAGCAGCCCCTGGGGGGAGGGTGGGAGCACAGATACGCAGTATTTT
CDR3aa: CASSPWGEGGSTDTQYF

abundance: NA
v_gene: TRBV19
d_gene: NA
j_gene: TRBJ1-6
CDR3nt: TGTGCCAGTGGGCGATCCCAAGATTCACCCCTCCACTTT
CDR3aa: CASGRSQDSPLHF

abundance: NA
v_gene: TRBV3-1/TRBV3-2
d_gene: NA
j_gene: TRBJ2-7
CDR3nt: TGTGCCAGCACCGCTGGTAGGAGGGGCAAGCAGTACTTC
CDR3aa: CASTAGRRGKQYF

abundance: NA
v_gene: TRBV6-5
d_gene: TRBD1
j_gene: TRBJ2-7
CDR3nt: TGTGCCAGCAGTTCTAGACAGGGCCCCTACGAGCAGTACTTC
CDR3aa: CASSSRQGPYEQYF

abundance: NA
v_gene: TRBV7-7
d_gene: TRBD1
j_gene: TRBJ2-2
CDR3nt: TGTGCTAGCAGCGCAGGGACAGGGAATGCCGGGGAGCTGTTTTTT
CDR3aa: CASSAGTGNAGELFF

abundance: NA
v_gene: TRBV9
d_gene: TRBD2
j_gene: TRBJ2-2
CDR3nt: TGTGCCAGCAGCGTAGGTAGCGGGGGGGCCGAAAGCACCGGGGAGCTGTTTTTT
CDR3aa: CASSVGSGGAESTGELFF